These T cell receptor beta chains were read from a single sample in a study of blood T cell repertoires in COVID-19. Assay used: immunoSEQ multiplex PCR; TCRdb lists only in-frame clones, some missing. The table records more than 110,000 clones, roughly 84% of them present only once. Sequences were obtained from peripheral blood. The receptors stem from a woman aged 55 to 70 with acute or convalescent COVID-19. CDR3s include the opening cysteine and the closing phenylalanine or tryptophan.

v_gene	j_gene	CDR3aa
TRBV24-1	TRBJ2-1	CATSDLTSGRYEQFF
TRBV25-1	TRBJ2-5	CASSEWRGAAETQYF
TRBV19	TRBJ2-3	CASSIGLAGGADTQYF
TRBV21-1	TRBJ1-5	CASSVGAAERQPQHF
TRBV5-4	TRBJ2-7	CASSYQTGRVDEQYF
TRBV7-2	TRBJ1-6	CASSTRPGGNSPLHF
TRBV5-1	TRBJ2-1	CASGVEGGTNEQFF
TRBV6-5	TRBJ1-1	CASRTWHLNTEAFF
TRBV28	TRBJ2-7	CASTSSGRTGEQYF
TRBV28	TRBJ1-5	CASKHLRQPQHF
TRBV19	TRBJ2-1	CASRELATGFEQFF
TRBV19	TRBJ1-5	CASTYRSNQPQHF
TRBV6-1	TRBJ1-2	CASSETITGTGGYTF
TRBV4-3	TRBJ2-1	CASSQDWGGRAYNEQFF
TRBV30	TRBJ1-5	CAWSGQGKQPQHF
TRBV7-2	TRBJ2-7	CASSLGRLAGNEQYF
TRBV18	TRBJ2-7	CASSPKGGLAVYEQYF
TRBV5-1	TRBJ2-7	CASSFSPGDEQYF
TRBV3-1/TRBV3-2	TRBJ2-3	CASSQMRAADTQYF
TRBV18	TRBJ1-4	CASSPAGGAEKLFF
TRBV11-2	TRBJ1-5	CASSHSGQGIQPQHF
TRBV28	TRBJ2-7	CASSTPPGTGDYEQYF
TRBV6-6	TRBJ2-7	CASSYRTSGSYEQYF
TRBV7-2	TRBJ2-7	CASSSLGSVGYEQYF
TRBV30	TRBJ2-7	CAWSPGTGTLYEQYF
TRBV5-8	TRBJ2-2	CASSLVGTSITGELFF
TRBV3-1/TRBV3-2	TRBJ1-2	CASSQDGLGYTF
TRBV18	TRBJ1-1	CASSPAAHTEAFF
TRBV3-1/TRBV3-2	TRBJ1-2	CASSQGERMDYGYTF
TRBV12-5	TRBJ2-7	CASAFLGHQGGSYEQYF
TRBV28	TRBJ2-7	CASSPSFWGGTLSYEQYF
TRBV24-1	TRBJ2-1	CATSDLGVVAGAREQFF
TRBV14	TRBJ2-7	CASSPGRSWREYHEQYF
TRBV9	TRBJ2-3	CASSVGDIAGGRTDTQYF
TRBV28	TRBJ1-4	CAITLGGGEKLFF
TRBV2	TRBJ2-5	CASTRLSKGGTQYF
TRBV7-2	TRBJ1-2	CASSLVSGTGLSYGYTF
TRBV19	TRBJ2-1	CASSTEGGRGSSYNEQFF
TRBV7-8	TRBJ1-6	CASSADTLSSYNSPLHF
TRBV30	TRBJ2-2	CATGQGAGELFF
TRBV29-1	TRBJ1-2	CSVDPARGTGYTF
TRBV19	TRBJ2-1	CASSRAKQAASEQFF
TRBV4-3	TRBJ1-5	CASSQDRGHQPQHF
TRBV12-3/TRBV12-4	TRBJ1-1	CASSRGGRTEAFF
TRBV27	TRBJ1-5	CASRQGYQPQHF
TRBV18	TRBJ2-2	CASSPFGLNTGELFF
TRBV5-4	TRBJ2-5	CASGRETQYF
TRBV7-2	TRBJ2-1	CASSASSGRTLAAQFF
TRBV2	TRBJ2-3	CARGETSGSSTDTQYF
TRBV7-2	TRBJ2-3	CASSPGQGDTQYF
TRBV6-7	TRBJ1-5	CASTVRGYQPQHF
TRBV7-9	TRBJ2-5	CASSLMGLDQETQYF
TRBV6-5	TRBJ1-1	CASIPSIVLFNEAFF